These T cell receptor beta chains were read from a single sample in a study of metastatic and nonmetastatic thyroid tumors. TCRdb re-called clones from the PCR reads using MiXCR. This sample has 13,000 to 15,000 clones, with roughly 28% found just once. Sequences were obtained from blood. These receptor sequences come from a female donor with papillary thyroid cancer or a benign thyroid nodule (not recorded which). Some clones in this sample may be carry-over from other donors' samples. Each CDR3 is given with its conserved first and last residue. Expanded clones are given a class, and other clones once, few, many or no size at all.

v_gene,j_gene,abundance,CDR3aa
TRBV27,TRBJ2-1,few,CASSPRTSGRGGEQFF
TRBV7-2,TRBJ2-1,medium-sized,CASSLGDSHNEQFF
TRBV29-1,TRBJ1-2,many,CSVEAQGNYGYTF
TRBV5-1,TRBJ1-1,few,CASSLESGTLNTEAFF
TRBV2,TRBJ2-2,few,CASSEARTGTGELFF
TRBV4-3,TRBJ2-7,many,CASSQDRTSGYEQYF
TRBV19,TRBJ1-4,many,CASSPGSKGEKLFF
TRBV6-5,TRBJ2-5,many,CASSYSGGSVGETQYF
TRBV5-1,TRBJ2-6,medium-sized,CASSLDRGGANVLTF
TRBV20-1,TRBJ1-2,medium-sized,CSSKTSHNYGYTF
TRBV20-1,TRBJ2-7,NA,CSAGGGQGAGEQYF
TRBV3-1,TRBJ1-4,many,CASSPGQGNEKLFF
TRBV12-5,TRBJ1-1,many,CASGLPGDSMNTEAFF
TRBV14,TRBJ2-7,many,CASSWGLAEQYF
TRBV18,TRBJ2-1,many,CASSPLLDSEQFF
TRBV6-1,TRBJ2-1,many,CASLAGGTYNEQFF
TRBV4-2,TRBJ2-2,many,CASSQVGGAAGGELFF
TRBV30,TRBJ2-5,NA,CAWSGAGGETQYF
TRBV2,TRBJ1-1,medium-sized,CASRRGKGNTEAFF
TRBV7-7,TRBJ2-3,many,CASSPVGGGTDTQYF
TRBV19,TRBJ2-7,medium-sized,CASSMGQGYYEQYF
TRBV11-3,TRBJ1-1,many,CASSLGRGTRKCTEAFF
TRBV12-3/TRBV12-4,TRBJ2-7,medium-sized,CASSLRLARPYEQYF
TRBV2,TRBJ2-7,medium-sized,CASSAQGSGYEQYF
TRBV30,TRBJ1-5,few,CAWGQGTNQPQHF
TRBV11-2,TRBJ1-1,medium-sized,CASSSTGQGAPYEAFF
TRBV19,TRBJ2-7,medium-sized,CASSIGQGRGEQYF
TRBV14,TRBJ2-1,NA,CASSPGPEQFF
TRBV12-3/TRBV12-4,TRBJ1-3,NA,CASRTTGTPGNTIYF
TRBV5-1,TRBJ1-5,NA,CASSLAGGGNQPQHF
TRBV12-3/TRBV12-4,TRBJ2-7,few,CASSGLAFEQYF
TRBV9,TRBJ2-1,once,CASSSATKWGSHNEQFF
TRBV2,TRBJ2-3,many,CASSEERAMHTDTQYF
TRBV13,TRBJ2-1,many,CASSPGPTSTPPYNEQFF
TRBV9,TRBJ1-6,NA,CAGIVGDSINSPLHF
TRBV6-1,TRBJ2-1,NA,CASSASLGQGSNEQFF
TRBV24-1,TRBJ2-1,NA,CATSDFGQGGQHNEQFF
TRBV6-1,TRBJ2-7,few,CASSDGETYEQYF
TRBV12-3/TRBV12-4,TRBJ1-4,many,CASSLGQGEKLFF
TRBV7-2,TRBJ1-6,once,CASSLGGQVRSPLHF
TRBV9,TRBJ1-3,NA,CASSPTGSSGNTIYF
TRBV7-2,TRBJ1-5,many,CASGWDQPQHF
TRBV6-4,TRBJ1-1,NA,CATRRELNTEAFF
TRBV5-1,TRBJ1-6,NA,CATSSQTRGQGSALHF
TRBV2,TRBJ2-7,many,CASSERRYEQYF
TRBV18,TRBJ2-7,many,CASSPNVADLDEQYF
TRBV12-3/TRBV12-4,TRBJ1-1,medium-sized,CASSPTGRTEAFF
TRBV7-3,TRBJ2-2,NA,CANSLTPLTSGRAVGGELFF
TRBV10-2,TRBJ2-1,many,CASLPGGSYNEQFF